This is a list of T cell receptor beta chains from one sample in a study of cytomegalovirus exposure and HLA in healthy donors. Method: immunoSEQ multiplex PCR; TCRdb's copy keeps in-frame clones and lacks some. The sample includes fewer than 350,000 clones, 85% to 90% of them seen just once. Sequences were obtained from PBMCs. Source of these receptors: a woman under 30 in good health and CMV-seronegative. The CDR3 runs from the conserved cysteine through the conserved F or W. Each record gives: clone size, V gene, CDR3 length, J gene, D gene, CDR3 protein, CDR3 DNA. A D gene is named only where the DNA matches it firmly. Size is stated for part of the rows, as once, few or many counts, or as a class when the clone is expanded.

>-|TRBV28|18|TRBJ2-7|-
CASSLGFSLAGTDYEQYF
TGTGCCAGCAGTTTAGGATTTAGTCTGGCGGGAACCGACTACGAGCAGTACTTC
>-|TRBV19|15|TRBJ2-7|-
CASTPRAGTANEQYF
TGTGCCAGTACTCCGAGGGCGGGGACCGCCAACGAGCAGTACTTC
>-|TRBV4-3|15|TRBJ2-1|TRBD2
CASSQDAQRGNEQFF
TGCGCCAGCAGCCAAGATGCCCAGCGGGGCAATGAGCAGTTCTTC
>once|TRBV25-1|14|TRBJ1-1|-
CASKGRGGNTEAFF
TGTGCCAGCAAAGGCCGGGGAGGGAACACTGAAGCTTTCTTT
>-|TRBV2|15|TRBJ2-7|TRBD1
CASSSDRGPYHEQYF
TGTGCCAGCAGTTCGGACAGGGGGCCATACCACGAGCAGTACTTC
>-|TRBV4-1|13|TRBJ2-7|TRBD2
CASSRTSGDEQYF
TGCGCCAGCAGCAGGACTAGCGGGGACGAGCAGTACTTC
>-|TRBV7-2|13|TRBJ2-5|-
CASSSHTQETQYF
TGTGCCAGCAGCTCACACACACAAGAGACCCAGTACTTC
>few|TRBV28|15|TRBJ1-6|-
CASSLPSSYNSPLHF
TGTGCCAGCAGTTTACCGAGCTCCTATAATTCACCCCTCCACTTT
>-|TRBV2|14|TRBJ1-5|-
CASSGETGIQPQHF
TGTGCCAGCAGTGGAGAAACAGGCATTCAGCCCCAGCATTTT
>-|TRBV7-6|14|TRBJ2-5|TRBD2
CASSRTSGQETQYF
TGTGCCAGCAGCCGGACTAGCGGACAAGAGACCCAGTACTTC
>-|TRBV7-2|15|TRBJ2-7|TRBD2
CASRIAGGPRDEQYF
TGTGCCAGCAGAATAGCGGGAGGGCCTCGCGACGAGCAGTACTTC
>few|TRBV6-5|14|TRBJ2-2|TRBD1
CASSETGATGELFF
TGTGCCAGCAGTGAGACAGGGGCCACCGGGGAGCTGTTTTTT
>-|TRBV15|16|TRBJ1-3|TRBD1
CATGQVPRSSGNTIYF
TGTGCCACCGGACAGGTTCCTAGGAGCTCTGGAAACACCATATATTTT
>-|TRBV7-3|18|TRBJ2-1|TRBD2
CASSRPTSGRPPFNEQFF
TGTGCCAGCAGCCGACCGACTAGCGGGAGGCCCCCCTTCAATGAGCAGTTCTTC
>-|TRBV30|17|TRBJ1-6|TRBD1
CAWMTGGYYSYNSPLHF
TGTGCCTGGATGACAGGGGGGTACTACTCCTATAATTCACCCCTCCACTTT
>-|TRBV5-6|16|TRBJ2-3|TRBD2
CASSLGLAGAPDTQYF
TGTGCCAGCAGCTTGGGCCTAGCGGGAGCTCCGGATACGCAGTATTTT
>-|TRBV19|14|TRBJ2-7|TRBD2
CASSTELAGTEQYF
TGTGCCAGTAGTACCGAACTAGCGGGAACCGAGCAGTACTTC
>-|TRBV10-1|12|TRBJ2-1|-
CASSKSYNEQFF
TGCGCCAGCAGTAAGAGCTACAATGAGCAGTTCTTC
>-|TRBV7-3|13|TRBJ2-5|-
CASSPQTGETQYF
TGTGCCAGCAGCCCTCAAACGGGGGAGACCCAGTACTTC
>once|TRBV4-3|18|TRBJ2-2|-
CASSQGERTTLNTGELFF
TGCGCCAGCAGCCAAGGGGAACGGACTACCCTGAACACCGGGGAGCTGTTTTTT
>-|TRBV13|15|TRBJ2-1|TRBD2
CASSKGTSGNNEQFF
TGTGCCAGCAGCAAAGGGACTAGCGGGAACAATGAGCAGTTCTTC
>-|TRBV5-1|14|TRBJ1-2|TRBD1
CASSLRQGADGYTF
TGCGCCAGCAGCTTGAGGCAGGGGGCGGATGGCTACACCTTC
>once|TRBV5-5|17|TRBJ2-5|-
CASSFARTRIPQETQYF
TGTGCCAGCAGTTTTGCCCGAACTAGGATCCCCCAAGAGACCCAGTACTTC
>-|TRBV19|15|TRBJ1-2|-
CASLPFRSSNYGYTF
TGTGCCAGTCTACCCTTCAGGTCCTCTAACTATGGCTACACCTTC
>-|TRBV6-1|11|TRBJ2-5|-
CASSESETQYF
TGTGCCAGCTCCGAGTCCGAGACCCAGTACTTC
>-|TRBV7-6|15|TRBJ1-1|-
CASSRAGIGSTEAFF
TGTGCCAGCAGCAGGGCAGGGATCGGGAGCACTGAAGCTTTCTTT
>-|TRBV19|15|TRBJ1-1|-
CASSTPTGINTEAFF
TGTGCCAGTAGTACTCCGACAGGCATCAACACTGAAGCTTTCTTT
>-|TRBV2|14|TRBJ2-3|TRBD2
CASMTGLAGPTQYF
TGTGCCAGCATGACCGGACTAGCGGGCCCTACGCAGTATTTT
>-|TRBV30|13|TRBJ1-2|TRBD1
CAWSPDRAYGYTF
TGTGCCTGGAGTCCGGACAGGGCCTATGGCTACACCTTC
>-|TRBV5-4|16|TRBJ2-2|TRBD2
CASSLADSGGVGELFF
TGTGCCAGCAGCTTGGCCGACTCGGGGGGGGTCGGGGAGCTGTTTTTT
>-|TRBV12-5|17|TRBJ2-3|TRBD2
CASGLGTSGRGTDTQYF
TGTGCTAGTGGTTTGGGGACTAGCGGGAGAGGCACAGATACGCAGTATTTT
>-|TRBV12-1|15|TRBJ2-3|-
CASGGTAGVSDTQYF
TGTGCCAGCGGAGGCACGGCGGGAGTGTCAGATACGCAGTATTTT
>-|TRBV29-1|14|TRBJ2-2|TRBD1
CSGGTGVGTGELFF
TGCAGCGGGGGGACAGGGGTTGGGACCGGGGAGCTGTTTTTT
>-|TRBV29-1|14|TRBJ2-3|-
CSAGVSGFTDTQYF
TGCAGCGCAGGGGTTAGCGGGTTCACAGATACGCAGTATTTT
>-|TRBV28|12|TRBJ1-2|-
CASRGTLYGYTF
TGTGCCAGCCGGGGGACCTTGTATGGCTACACCTTC